The source of this T cell receptor (beta chain) is a study of T cells in Graves' hyperthyroidism and ophthalmopathy (dated by TCRdb to about 2019). About the full investigation: TCR V-J signatures able to tell the groups apart were searched for in a discovery cohort of 95 to 100 patients, of whom fewer than 45 had Graves' ophthalmopathy and 57 had stable Graves' hyperthyroidism. The approximately 98 discovery patients were randomly divided into training and test sets at a 7:3 ratio. The paper reports TCR Vbeta CDR3 sequencing of some 140 peripheral blood samples: approximately 41 ophthalmopathy, 75 to 80 hyperthyroidism and approximately 17 progressor patients. Prospective prediction of ophthalmopathy was tested in an independent validation cohort consisting of 18 hyperthyroidism patients and 15 to 17 patients who later progressed to ophthalmopathy. Thyroid tissue and blood T-cell repertoires from six Graves' hyperthyroidism patients were also compared in the study. After blood sampling, hyperthyroidism patients were treated with methimazole at a starting dose of 30 mg daily, and ophthalmopathy patients were treated with high-dose intravenous methylprednisolone.

What the study reported, not specific to this receptor: Sample size was not statistically predetermined, and blinding of investigators to group allocation was not performed. Most expanded thyroid clonotypes (frequency above 0.001) were also detected in blood, suggesting blood repertoires may reflect thyroid immune responses. In cross-validation, a model built on a 13 V-J signature told ophthalmopathy apart from stable hyperthyroidism with 85% to 90% sensitivity and roughly 81% specificity, and in testing the same model reached 80%/75%. In validation, progression to ophthalmopathy was predicted by the model with 70.59% sensitivity and 72.22% specificity, a median of around 5.9 months before onset.

Any patient with an uncontrolled infection, another autoimmune disease, pregnancy or lactation was excluded. Diagnoses were established on the basis of clinical symptoms, serum thyroxine and TRAb, thyroid ultrasound, and orbital computed tomography. Trizol reagent was used to extract total RNA, and RNA quality was then checked on an Agilent 2100 Bioanalyzer. Amplification of TCR beta CDR3 regions was carried out from RNA transcripts. A first-round RT-PCR of the TCR CDR3 used the HTBI primer set with the Qiagen OneStep RT-PCR kit. The libraries were constructed in a second round of multiplex PCR and then size-selected and purified. Sequencing of the libraries was done on an Illumina HiSeq2000 using paired-end 100 bp reads. Turning to the authors' computational methods: Raw data were processed with SOAPnuke, discarding reads with adapters, uncalled bases, mean Phred below 15, or no exact constant-primer or identifier match. COPE v1.2.5 was used to merge the high-quality paired reads, and each unique nucleotide sequence was defined as a clonotype. MiTCR v1.1 was used to align the clonotypes against IMGT TRBV, TRBD and TRBJ reference segments. The analysis was restricted to V-J combinations with a frequency above 0.0001, which together covered 99.2% of the repertoires. A TCS score was defined as the ratio of F50 (clonal expansion) to E x V (chaos), with BLOSUM62-based TCRdist applied between CDR3 peptides within each V-J. Welch's t-statistics and random forest reduced approximately 520 V-J features to 10 to 15, which were used in a naive Bayes classifier (R e1071). Thyroid-blood repertoire similarity was quantified with the Morisita-Horn index. Using fastp at Q25 and MiXCR, TCRdb reprocessed the public reads and kept productive beta chains. One record per CDR3 amino acid sequence lists the most common genes and DNA. Here the V and J calls rest on TCRdb's processing, not on the authors' analysis. The sample table lists roughly 500,000 distinct CDR3 sequences, around 50% of them with a count of one. 44% of the sample belongs to the ten largest clones.

The CDR3 spans 14 residues, from the cysteine through the phenylalanine. The DNA shown is the 42-base CDR3, in frame from base 1. From a lookup of the germline V gene, CDR1 and CDR2 are MGHRA and YSYEKL. Trimming at the junction amounts to 1 base on V and 8 bases on J, and the germline ends lie 9 bases apart. The table lists this clonotype with a few counts. The antigen this receptor binds is unknown. Just one base apart from a much larger clone, this may be a read error. Source material: peripheral blood or thyroid tissue (not recorded which). The sequence was collected from an adult woman with Graves' disease, either hyperthyroidism or ophthalmopathy (not recorded which). The rearrangement joined TRBV4-1 to TRBJ1-6, with no confident D gene call. The sequenced DNA: TGCGCCAGCAGCCAAGGCAGACTGGATTCACCCCTCCACTTT. This sequence encodes CASSQGRLDSPLHF.